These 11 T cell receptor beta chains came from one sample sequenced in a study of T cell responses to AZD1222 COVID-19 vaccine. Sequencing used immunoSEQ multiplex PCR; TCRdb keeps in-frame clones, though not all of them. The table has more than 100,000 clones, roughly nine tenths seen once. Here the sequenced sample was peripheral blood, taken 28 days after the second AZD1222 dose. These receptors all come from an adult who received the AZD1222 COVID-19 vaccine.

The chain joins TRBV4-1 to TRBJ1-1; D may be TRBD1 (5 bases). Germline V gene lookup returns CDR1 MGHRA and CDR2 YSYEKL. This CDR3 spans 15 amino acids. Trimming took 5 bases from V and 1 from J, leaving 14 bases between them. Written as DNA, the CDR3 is TGCGCCAGCAGCACGACAGTTCGAGGGAACACTGAAGCTTTCTTT. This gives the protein CASSTTVRGNTEAFF.

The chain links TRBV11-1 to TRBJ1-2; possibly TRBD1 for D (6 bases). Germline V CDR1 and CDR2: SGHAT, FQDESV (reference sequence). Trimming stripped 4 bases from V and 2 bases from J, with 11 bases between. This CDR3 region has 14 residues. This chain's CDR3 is CASSSGQGNYGYTF. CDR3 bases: TGTGCCAGCAGCTCGGGACAAGGGAACTATGGCTACACCTTC.

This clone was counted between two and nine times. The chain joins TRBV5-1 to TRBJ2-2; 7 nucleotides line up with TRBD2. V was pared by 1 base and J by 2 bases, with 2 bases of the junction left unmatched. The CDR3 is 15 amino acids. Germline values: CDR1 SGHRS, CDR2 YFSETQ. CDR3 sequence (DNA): TGCGCCAGCAGCTTGTCGGGGGGTAACACCGGGGAGCTGTTTTTT. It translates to CASSLSGGNTGELFF.

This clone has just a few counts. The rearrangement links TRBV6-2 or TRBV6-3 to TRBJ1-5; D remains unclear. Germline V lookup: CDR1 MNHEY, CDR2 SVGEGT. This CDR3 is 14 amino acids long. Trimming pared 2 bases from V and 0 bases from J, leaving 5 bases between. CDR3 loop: CASSYKNSNQPQHF. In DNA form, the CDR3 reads TGTGCCAGCAGTTACAAGAATAGCAATCAGCCCCAGCATTTT.

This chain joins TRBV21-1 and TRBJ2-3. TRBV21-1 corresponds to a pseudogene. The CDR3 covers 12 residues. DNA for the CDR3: TGTGCCAGCAGCAAAGGGGAAGATACGCAGTATTTT. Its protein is CASSKGEDTQYF.

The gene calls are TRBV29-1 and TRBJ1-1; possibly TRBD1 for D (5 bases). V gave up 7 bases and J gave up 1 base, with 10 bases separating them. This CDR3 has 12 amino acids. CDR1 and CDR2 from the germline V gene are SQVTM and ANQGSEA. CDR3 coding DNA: TGCAGCGCTGGGACCGAGAACACTGAAGCTTTCTTT. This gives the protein CSAGTENTEAFF.

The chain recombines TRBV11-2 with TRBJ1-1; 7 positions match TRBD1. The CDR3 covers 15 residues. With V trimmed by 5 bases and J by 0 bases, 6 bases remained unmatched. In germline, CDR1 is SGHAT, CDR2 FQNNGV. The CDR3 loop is CASSRTGNMNTEAFF. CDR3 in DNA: TGTGCCAGCAGCAGGACAGGAAACATGAACACTGAAGCTTTCTTT.

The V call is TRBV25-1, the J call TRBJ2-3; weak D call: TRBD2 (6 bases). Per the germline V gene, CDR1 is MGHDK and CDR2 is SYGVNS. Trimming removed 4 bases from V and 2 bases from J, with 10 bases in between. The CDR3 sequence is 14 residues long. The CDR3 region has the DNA TGTGCCAGCAGTGGGACTATTACCACAGATACGCAGTATTTT. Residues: CASSGTITTDTQYF.

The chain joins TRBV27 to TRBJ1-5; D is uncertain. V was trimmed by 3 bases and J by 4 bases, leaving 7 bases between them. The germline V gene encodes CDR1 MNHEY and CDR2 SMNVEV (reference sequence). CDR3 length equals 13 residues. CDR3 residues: CASSFSANQPQHF. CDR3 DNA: TGTGCCAGCAGTTTCAGTGCAAATCAGCCCCAGCATTTT.

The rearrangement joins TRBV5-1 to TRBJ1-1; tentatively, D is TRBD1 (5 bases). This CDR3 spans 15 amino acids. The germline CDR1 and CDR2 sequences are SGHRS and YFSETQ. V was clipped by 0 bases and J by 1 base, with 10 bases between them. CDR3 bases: TGCGCCAGCAGCTTGGGGGACGTTCCGAACACTGAAGCTTTCTTT. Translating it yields CASSLGDVPNTEAFF.

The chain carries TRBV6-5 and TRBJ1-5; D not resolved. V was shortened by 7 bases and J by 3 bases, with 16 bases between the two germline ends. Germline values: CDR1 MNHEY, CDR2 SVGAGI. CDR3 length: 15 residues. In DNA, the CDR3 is TGTGCCAGCATCCTCACCGTAGGGCTCAATCAGCCCCAGCATTTT. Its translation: CASILTVGLNQPQHF.